This T cell receptor beta chain was identified during a study of blood T cell repertoires in COVID-19. Study in general: The United States, Italy and Spain were the sources of the acute and convalescent COVID-19 samples.

Original analysis: Amplification of reference gene primers was used by the study to estimate nucleated cell counts. Measured with immunoSEQ multiplex PCR; TCRdb has only the in-frame clones, and not every one. That table is the source of V, J and clone size, and D and trimming were worked out from the DNA. The profile covers roughly 250,000 clones, with about 87% appearing a single time and 2.5% to 3% taken by the ten largest. The CDR3 extends over 11 amino acids. Trimming took off 5 bases at V and 3 bases at J, with 7 bases between the two ends. Germline lookup yields CDR1 SQVTM and CDR2 ANQGSEA. Participant reports of clinical history set cohort assignment. Donors of Cohort 3 who recovered were those that had two negative PCRs, clearance, or symptom resolution.

The chain uses TRBV29-1 and TRBJ1-2; no clear D gene. The sequencing input was PBMCs or T cells enriched from blood (not recorded which). The sequence came from a woman aged 50 to 60 who had recovered from COVID-19. The CDR3 bases are TGCAGCGTTAAGGAGGACTATGGCTACACCTTC. Amino acid sequence: CSVKEDYGYTF.